The 2 T cell receptor beta chains below all came from one sample that was sequenced in a study of shared clonotypes between healthy human individuals. Generated by immunoSEQ multiplex PCR, the TCRdb table keeps only in-frame clones and is missing some. The sample consists of 550,000 to 600,000 clones, around 78% of them appearing once. Sequenced input: PBMCs. These receptors originate from a woman between 40 and 50 years old in good health. Some clones in this sample may be carry-over from other donors' samples.

This chain uses TRBV7-9 with TRBJ2-1; D unclear. From germline, CDR1 is SEHNR and CDR2 FQNEAQ (reference sequence). The ends were cut back, 1 base at V and 0 bases at J, with 7 bases in the middle. This CDR3 contains 15 residues. CDR3: CASSLEAPSYNEQFF. As DNA, the CDR3 is TGTGCCAGCAGCTTAGAGGCGCCCTCCTACAATGAGCAGTTCTTC.

The chain carries TRBV5-1 and TRBJ1-3, with TRBD1 identical over 12 bases. Germline assignment: CDR1 SGHRS and CDR2 YFSETQ. After removal of 4 bases from V and 4 bases from J, the junction contained 6 bases not matched to a gene. The CDR3 runs to 16 residues. CDR3 protein: CASSPGQGAEGNTIYF. Here the CDR3 DNA reads TGCGCCAGCAGCCCGGGACAGGGGGCGGAAGGAAACACCATATATTTT.